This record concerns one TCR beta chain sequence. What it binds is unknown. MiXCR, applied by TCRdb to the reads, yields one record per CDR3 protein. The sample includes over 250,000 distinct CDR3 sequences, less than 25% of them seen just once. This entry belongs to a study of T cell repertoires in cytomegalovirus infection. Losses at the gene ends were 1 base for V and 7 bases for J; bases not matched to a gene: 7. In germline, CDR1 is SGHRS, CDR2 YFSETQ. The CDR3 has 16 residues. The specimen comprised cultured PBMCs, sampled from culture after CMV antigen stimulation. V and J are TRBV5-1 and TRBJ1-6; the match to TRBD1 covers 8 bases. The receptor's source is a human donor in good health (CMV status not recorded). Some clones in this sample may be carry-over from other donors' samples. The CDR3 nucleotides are TGCGCCAGCAGCTTGCTTTCCGGACAGGGAAATTCACCCCTCCACTTT. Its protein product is CASSLLSGQGNSPLHF.